This TCR beta chain was captured by sequencing in a study of T cells in Graves' hyperthyroidism and ophthalmopathy. Study results and caveats: Ophthalmopathy was told apart from stable hyperthyroidism by a 13 V-J model. Expanded thyroid clonotypes (above 0.001) were mostly also found in blood.

The TCR beta CDR3 regions underwent amplification using RNA transcripts as the source. The HTBI primer set was used in a first-round RT-PCR of the TCR CDR3. TCRdb independently ran MiXCR on the multiplex PCR reads; one entry per CDR3 protein. The table records more than 500,000 distinct CDR3 sequences, 40% to 50% of them present only once. Uncontrolled infection, other autoimmune disease, pregnancy or lactation led to exclusion. With respect to this clonotype: The antigen is not known.

CDR3 length: 12 amino acids. Per the germline V gene, CDR1 is SNHLY and CDR2 is FYNNEI. Between the trimmed V and J ends, which lost 8 bases and 5 bases, there was a span of 12 bases. The source of this sequence is an adult woman with Graves' disease, either hyperthyroidism or ophthalmopathy (not recorded which). The material sequenced was peripheral blood or thyroid tissue (not recorded which). The chain carries TRBV2 and TRBJ1-1; D perhaps matches TRBD1 (6 bases). CDR3 residues: CASDRGETEAFF. The CDR3 coding sequence is TGTGCCAGCGATAGGGGGGAGACTGAAGCTTTCTTT.